This entry features one T cell receptor (beta chain) sequence. A few counts support this clonotype. Its cognate antigen has yet to be identified. Base qualities are not at hand, and no much larger clone is one base apart. The meaning of the sample's time point label: patch test 2, 6 weeks after DPC sensitization. According to the study, the label for this sample's treatment or condition signals: therapeutic diphenylcyclopropenone sensitization with weekly scalp DPC. At every patch-test visit, the blood draw took place before the patch test was put on. Patients were eligible if aged 18 to 70, diagnosed with alopecia and judged suitable for DPC therapy, and pregnant patients were excluded. Total RNA was isolated from unfractionated whole blood collected in Tempus Blood RNA tubes. These data are taken from a study of human T cells and chemical hapten exposure (dated by TCRdb to the early 2020s). With regard to the full study: For sensitization, 2% DPC in acetone was applied to an approximately 2 cm by approximately 2 cm area of upper inner arm skin. Most of the patients in the cohort were female, and the cohort covered alopecia areata with under or over 50% scalp involvement, alopecia totalis and alopecia universalis. Blood samples were taken from patients before sensitization (week 0) and at 2, 6 and about 24 weeks after DPC sensitization. Patch testing was performed on the upper back with Finn chambers containing 0.01% DPC, and the patch tests were scored after 6 days according to International Contact Dermatitis Research Group standards. Libraries were pooled for sequencing, and variation in per-sample TCR yields was attributed mainly to small differences in library volumes within the pool. This study followed changes in the peripheral blood TCR repertoire in vivo during primary and secondary sensitization of alopecia patients to the hapten diphenylcyclopropenone (DPC). Patients additionally received weekly therapeutic DPC doses to the scalp throughout the roughly 23-week study period. Some 29 alopecia patients gave blood for TCR sequencing at one to four time points (pre-sensitization, 2, 6 and 24 weeks).

Paper-wide results and their limitations: Repeated subsampling changed both the strength of the expansion versus patch-test correlation and the threshold at which that correlation became significant. No change with DPC sensitization was found in the number of TCRs above 1 in 1000 frequency, and no evidence of global repertoire structure alterations was found. All patients had alopecia, a presumed autoimmune disease, so their immune response might differ from that of healthy individuals. Expanded TCRs formed significantly more large CDR3 similarity clusters than pre-sensitization or healthy control sets, consistent with antigen-driven responses. Patch test score correlated positively with the number of PT1 expanded TCRs, reaching significance at thresholds 8, 16 and 32 but not at 4.

The library was obtained by RACE. The instrument given in TCRdb is NextSeq 500. During library preparation, unique molecular identifiers were attached to individual cDNA molecules so that TCRs could be counted quantitatively and reproducibly. From each blood RNA sample, both TCR alpha and TCR beta chains were sequenced. From the authors' description of their analysis: The median number of TCRs per sample was 90,000 to 100,000, ranging from about 23,224 to 700,000. V, J and CDR3 annotation of the TCR reads was carried out using the Decombinator software suite. Every sample was subsampled to the same number of TCRs (28,000) for the PS versus PT1 abundance plots. Expanded TCRs were defined as absent before sensitization and observed at least eight times at the 2-week time point. The public sequencing data were trimmed at Q25 with fastp and processed into clonotypes with MiXCR by TCRdb, which kept only in-frame beta chains. Entries are consolidated by CDR3 protein sequence, retaining the most common genes and DNA. The V and J calls were not made by the authors but by TCRdb's processing. For this sample the table gives more than 75,000 distinct CDR3 sequences, of which about 9.6% were detected only once. Jointly, the top ten make up approximately 2% of the sample.

The CDR3 numbers 12 residues from cysteine through phenylalanine. Just CDR3 DNA is preserved here, 36 bases in frame from base 1. V is clipped by 5 bases and J by 1 base, and the sequence between their germline boundaries is 6 bases long. This receptor was obtained from a woman in her forties with alopecia areata. Some clones in this sample may be carry-over from other donors' samples. This specimen consisted of whole blood, obtained in connection with sensitization to the hapten diphenylcyclopropenone (DPC). The chain joins TRBV12-3 or TRBV12-4 to TRBJ2-7, with no confidently assigned D gene. In nucleotide form, the sequence is TGTGCCAGCAGTGCCGATTCCTACGAGCAGTACTTC. It encodes CASSADSYEQYF.